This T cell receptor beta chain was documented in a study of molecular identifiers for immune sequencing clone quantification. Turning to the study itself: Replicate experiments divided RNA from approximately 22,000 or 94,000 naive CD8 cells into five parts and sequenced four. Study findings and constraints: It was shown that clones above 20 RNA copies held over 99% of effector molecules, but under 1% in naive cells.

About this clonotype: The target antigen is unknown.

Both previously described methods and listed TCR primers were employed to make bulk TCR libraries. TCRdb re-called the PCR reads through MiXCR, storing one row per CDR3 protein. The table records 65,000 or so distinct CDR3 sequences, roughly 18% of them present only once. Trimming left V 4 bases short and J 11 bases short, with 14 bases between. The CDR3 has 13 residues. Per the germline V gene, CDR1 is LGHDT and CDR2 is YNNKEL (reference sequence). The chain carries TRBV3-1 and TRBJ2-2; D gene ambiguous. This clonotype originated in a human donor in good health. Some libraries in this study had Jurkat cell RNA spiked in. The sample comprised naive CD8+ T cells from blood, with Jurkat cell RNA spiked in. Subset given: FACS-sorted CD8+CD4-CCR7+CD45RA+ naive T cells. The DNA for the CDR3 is TGTGCCAGCAGCCCGGCGGTGGGGTATGAGCTGTTTTTT. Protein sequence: CASSPAVGYELFF.